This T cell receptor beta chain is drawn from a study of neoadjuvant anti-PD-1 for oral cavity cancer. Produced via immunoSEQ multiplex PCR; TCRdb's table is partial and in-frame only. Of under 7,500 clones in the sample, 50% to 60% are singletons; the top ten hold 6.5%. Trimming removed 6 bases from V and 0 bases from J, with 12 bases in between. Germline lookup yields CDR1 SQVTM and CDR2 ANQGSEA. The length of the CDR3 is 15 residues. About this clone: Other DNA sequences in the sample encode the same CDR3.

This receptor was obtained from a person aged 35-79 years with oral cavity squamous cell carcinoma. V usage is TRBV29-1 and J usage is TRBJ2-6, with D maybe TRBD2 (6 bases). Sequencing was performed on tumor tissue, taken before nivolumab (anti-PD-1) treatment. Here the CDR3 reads CSVGLGGSGANVLTF. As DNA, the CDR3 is TGCAGCGTCGGCCTGGGGGGCTCTGGGGCCAACGTCCTGACTTTC.